This is a list of T cell receptor beta chains from one sample in a study of CD8 T cells in ankylosing spondylitis. TCRdb itself ran the 5' RACE reads through MiXCR, one entry per CDR3 protein. The sample holds about 330,000 distinct CDR3 sequences, around 8% seen once. The sequenced material came from blood, either unsorted or a sorted T cell fraction (not recorded which). These receptor sequences come from a male donor with ankylosing spondylitis. Each CDR3 is given with its conserved first and last residue. A D gene is named only where the DNA matches it firmly. For some rows the clone size is stated as once, few or many, or as a class when expanded; others skip it.

j_call: TRBJ2-3; clone_size: many; v_call: TRBV29-1; d_call: .; cdr3_aa: CSVARGFDPQYF; cdr3_nt: TGCAGCGTTGCGAGGGGGTTTGATCCGCAGTATTTT
j_call: TRBJ2-1; clone_size: few; v_call: TRBV18; d_call: .; cdr3_aa: CASSPLREIEQFF; cdr3_nt: TGTGCCAGCTCACCCCTTCGGGAGATTGAGCAGTTCTTC
j_call: TRBJ1-6; clone_size: few; v_call: TRBV20-1; d_call: TRBD1; cdr3_aa: CSAREDGTVNSPLHF; cdr3_nt: TGCAGTGCCCGGGAAGATGGGACAGTCAATTCACCCCTCCACTTT
j_call: TRBJ2-3; clone_size: few; v_call: TRBV20-1; d_call: TRBD2; cdr3_aa: CSAWASGSGTQYF; cdr3_nt: TGCAGTGCTTGGGCTAGCGGGAGCGGTACGCAGTATTTT
j_call: TRBJ2-2; clone_size: .; v_call: TRBV5-1; d_call: .; cdr3_aa: CASSLTARNTGELFF; cdr3_nt: TGCGCCAGCAGCTTAACCGCTAGGAACACCGGGGAGCTGTTTTTT
j_call: TRBJ2-1; clone_size: few; v_call: TRBV4-3; d_call: .; cdr3_aa: CASSQEIGSAEFF; cdr3_nt: TGCGCCAGCAGCCAAGAAATCGGTTCCGCCGAGTTCTTC
j_call: TRBJ2-7; clone_size: few; v_call: TRBV7-9; d_call: .; cdr3_aa: CASSPQSARSYEQYF; cdr3_nt: TGTGCCAGCAGCCCCCAATCCGCCCGATCCTACGAGCAGTACTTC
j_call: TRBJ2-2; clone_size: .; v_call: TRBV11-3; d_call: .; cdr3_aa: CAIPRRGGNTGELFF; cdr3_nt: TGTGCCATCCCACGGAGGGGAGGTAACACCGGGGAGCTGTTTTTT
j_call: TRBJ2-1; clone_size: few; v_call: TRBV7-8; d_call: .; cdr3_aa: CASSQAGPYNEQFF; cdr3_nt: TGTGCCAGCTCCCAAGCGGGCCCGTACAATGAGCAGTTCTTC
j_call: TRBJ1-3; clone_size: many; v_call: TRBV30; d_call: .; cdr3_aa: CAWKGGTFNTIYF; cdr3_nt: TGTGCCTGGAAAGGGGGAACCTTTAACACCATATATTTT
j_call: TRBJ2-1; clone_size: many; v_call: TRBV7-8; d_call: TRBD2; cdr3_aa: CASSSTLPGTSNNEQFF; cdr3_nt: TGTGCCAGCAGCTCAACACTCCCGGGGACTAGCAACAATGAGCAGTTCTTC
j_call: TRBJ2-7; clone_size: .; v_call: TRBV20-1; d_call: TRBD2; cdr3_aa: CSATRLAGGQYEQYF; cdr3_nt: TGCAGTGCTACAAGACTAGCGGGAGGTCAGTACGAGCAGTACTTC
j_call: TRBJ1-3; clone_size: .; v_call: TRBV4-3; d_call: .; cdr3_aa: CASSQDPPGDGNTIYF; cdr3_nt: TGCGCCAGCAGCCAAGACCCACCCGGAGATGGAAACACCATATATTTT